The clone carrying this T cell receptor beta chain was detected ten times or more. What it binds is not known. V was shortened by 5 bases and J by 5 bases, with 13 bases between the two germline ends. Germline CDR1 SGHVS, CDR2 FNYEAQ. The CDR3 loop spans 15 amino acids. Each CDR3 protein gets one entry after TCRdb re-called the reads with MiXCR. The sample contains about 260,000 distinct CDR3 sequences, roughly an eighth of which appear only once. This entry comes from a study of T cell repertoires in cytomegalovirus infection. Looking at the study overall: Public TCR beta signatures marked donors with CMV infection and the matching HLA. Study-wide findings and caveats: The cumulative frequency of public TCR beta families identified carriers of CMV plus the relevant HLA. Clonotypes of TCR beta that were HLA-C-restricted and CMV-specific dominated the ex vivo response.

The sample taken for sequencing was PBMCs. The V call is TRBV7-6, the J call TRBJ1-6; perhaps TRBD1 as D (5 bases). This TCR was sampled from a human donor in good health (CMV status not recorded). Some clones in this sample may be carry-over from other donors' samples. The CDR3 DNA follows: TGTGCCAGCAGCCCAGGGACGGGCAATAATTCACCCCTCCACTTT. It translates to CASSPGTGNNSPLHF.